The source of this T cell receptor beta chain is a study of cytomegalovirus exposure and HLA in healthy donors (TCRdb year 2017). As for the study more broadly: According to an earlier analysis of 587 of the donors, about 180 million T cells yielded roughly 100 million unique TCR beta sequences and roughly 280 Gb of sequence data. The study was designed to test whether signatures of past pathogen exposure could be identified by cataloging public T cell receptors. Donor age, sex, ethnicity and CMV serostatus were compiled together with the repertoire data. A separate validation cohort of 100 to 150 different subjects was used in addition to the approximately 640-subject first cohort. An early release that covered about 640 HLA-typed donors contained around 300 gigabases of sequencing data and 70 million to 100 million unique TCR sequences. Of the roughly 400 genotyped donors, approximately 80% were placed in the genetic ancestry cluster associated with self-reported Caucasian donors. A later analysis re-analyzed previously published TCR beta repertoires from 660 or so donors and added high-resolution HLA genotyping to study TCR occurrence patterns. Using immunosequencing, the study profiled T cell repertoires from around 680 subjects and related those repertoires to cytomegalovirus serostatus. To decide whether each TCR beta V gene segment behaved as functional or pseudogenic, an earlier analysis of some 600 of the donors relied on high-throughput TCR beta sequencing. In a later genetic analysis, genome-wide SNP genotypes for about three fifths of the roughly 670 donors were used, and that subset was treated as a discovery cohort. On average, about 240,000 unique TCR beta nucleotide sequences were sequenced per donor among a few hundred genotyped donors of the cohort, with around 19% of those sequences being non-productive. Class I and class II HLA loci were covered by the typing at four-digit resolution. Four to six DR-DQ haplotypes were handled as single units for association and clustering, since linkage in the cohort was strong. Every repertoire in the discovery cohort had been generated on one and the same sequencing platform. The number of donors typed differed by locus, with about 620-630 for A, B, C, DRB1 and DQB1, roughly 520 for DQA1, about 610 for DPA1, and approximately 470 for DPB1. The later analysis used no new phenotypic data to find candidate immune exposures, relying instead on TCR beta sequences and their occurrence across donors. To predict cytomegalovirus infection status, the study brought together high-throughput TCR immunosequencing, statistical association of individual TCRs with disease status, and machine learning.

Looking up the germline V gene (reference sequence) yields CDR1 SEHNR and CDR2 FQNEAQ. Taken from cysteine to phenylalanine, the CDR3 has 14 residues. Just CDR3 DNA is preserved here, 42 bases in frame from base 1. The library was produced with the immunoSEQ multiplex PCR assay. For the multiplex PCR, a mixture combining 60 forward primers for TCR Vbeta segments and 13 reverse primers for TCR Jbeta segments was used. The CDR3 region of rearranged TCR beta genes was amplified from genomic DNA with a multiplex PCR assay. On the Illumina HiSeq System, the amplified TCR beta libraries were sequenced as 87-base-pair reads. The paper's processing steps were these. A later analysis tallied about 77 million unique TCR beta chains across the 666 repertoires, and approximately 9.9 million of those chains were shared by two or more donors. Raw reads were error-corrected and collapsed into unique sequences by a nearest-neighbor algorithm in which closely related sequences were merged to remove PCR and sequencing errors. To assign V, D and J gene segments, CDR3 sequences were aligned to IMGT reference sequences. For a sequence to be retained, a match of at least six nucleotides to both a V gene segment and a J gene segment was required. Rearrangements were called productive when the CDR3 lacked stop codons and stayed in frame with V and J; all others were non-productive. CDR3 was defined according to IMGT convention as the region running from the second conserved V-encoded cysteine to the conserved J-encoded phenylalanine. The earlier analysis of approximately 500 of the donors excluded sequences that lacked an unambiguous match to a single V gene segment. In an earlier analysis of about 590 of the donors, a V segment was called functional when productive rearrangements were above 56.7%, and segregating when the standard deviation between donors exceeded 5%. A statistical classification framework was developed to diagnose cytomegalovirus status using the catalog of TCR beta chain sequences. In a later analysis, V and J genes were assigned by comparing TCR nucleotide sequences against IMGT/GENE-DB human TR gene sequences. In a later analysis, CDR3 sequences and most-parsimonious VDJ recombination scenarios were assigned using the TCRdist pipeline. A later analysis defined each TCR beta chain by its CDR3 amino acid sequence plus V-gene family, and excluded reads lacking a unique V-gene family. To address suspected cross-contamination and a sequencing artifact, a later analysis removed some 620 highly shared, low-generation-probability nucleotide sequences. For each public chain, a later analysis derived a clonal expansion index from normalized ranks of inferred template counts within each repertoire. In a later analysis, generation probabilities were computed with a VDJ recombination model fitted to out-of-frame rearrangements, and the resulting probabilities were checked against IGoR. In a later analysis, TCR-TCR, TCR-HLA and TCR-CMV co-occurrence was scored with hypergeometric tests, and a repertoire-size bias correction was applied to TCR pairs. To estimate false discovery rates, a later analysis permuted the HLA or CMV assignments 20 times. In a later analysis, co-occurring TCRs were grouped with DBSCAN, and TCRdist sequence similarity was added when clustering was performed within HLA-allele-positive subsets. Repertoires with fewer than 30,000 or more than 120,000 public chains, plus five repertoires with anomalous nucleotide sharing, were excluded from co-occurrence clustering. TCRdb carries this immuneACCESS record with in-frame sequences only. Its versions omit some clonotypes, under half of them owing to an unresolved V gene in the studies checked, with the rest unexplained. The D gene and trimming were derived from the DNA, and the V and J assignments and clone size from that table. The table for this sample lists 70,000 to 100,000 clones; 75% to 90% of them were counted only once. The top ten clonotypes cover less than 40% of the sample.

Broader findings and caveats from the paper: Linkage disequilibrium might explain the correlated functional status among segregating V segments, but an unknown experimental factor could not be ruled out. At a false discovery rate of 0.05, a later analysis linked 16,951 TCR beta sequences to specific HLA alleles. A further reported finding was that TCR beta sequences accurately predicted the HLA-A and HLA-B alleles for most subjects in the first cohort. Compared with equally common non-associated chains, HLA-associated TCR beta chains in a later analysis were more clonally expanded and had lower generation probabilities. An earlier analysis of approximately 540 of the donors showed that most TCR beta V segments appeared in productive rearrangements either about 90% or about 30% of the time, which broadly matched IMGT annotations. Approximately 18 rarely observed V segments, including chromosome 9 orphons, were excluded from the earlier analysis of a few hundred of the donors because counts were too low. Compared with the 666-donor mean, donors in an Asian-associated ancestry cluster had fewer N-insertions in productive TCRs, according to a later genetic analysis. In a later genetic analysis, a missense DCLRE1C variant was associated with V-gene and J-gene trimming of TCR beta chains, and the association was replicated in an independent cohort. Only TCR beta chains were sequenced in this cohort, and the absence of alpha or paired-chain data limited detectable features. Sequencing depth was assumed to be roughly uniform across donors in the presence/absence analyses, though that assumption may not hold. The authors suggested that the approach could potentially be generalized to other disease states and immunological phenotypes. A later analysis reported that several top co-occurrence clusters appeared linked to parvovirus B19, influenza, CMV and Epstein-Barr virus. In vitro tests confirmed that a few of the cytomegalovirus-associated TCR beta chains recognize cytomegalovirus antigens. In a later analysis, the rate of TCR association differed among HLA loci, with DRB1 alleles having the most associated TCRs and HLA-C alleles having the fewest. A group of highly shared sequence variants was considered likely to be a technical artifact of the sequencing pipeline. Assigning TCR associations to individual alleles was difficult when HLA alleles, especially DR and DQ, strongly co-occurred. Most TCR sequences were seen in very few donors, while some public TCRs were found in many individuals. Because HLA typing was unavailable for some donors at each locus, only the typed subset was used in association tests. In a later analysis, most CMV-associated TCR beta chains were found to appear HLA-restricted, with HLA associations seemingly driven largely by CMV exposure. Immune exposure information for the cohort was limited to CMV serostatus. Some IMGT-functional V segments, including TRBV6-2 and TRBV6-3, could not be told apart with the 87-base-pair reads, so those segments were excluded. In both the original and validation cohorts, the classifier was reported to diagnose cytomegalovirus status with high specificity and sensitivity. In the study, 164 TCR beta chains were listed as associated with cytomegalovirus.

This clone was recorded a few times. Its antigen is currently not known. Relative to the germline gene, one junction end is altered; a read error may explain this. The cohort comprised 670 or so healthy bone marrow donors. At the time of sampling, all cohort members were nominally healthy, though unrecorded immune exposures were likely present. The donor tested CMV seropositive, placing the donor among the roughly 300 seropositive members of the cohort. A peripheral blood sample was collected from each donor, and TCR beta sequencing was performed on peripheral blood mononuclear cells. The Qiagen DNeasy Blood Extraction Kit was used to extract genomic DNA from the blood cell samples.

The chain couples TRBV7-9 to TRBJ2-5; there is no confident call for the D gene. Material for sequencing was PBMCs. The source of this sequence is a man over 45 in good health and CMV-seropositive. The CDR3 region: CSSSLVRSQETQYF. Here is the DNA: TGTTCCAGCAGCTTAGTACGGTCACAAGAGACCCAGTACTTC.